These 23 T cell receptor beta chains came from one sample sequenced in a study of molecular identifiers for immune sequencing clone quantification. TCRdb reprocessed the PCR reads via MiXCR and lists one record per CDR3 protein. The sample consists of hundreds of thousands of distinct CDR3 sequences, about 20% of them appearing once. The sequenced sample consisted of naive CD8+ T cells from blood, with Jurkat cell RNA spiked in. Documented subset: FACS-sorted CD8+CD4-CCR7+CD45RA+ naive T cells. The receptors originated from a human donor in good health. Some libraries in this study had Jurkat cell RNA spiked in.

In this sample, this clonotype turned up many times. The chain carries TRBV4-3 and TRBJ2-5; no definite D call. V was trimmed by 0 bases and J by 5 bases, leaving 10 bases between them. The CDR3 runs to 14 residues. The germline CDR1 and CDR2 sequences are LGHNA and YSLEER. CDR3 loop: CASSQEVMGETQYF. CDR3 bases: TGCGCCAGCAGCCAAGAGGTCATGGGGGAGACCCAGTACTTC.

To note about this clonotype: Possible read error: a much larger clone is one base away. The V call is TRBV4-2, the J call TRBJ2-1; possible D gene TRBD2, 6 bases. Trimming shortened V by 4 bases and J by 9 bases, and 13 bases separated the two germline ends. This CDR3 comprises 13 residues. Germline V gives CDR1 LGHNA, CDR2 YNFKEQ. The CDR3 protein is CASSPRLDSEQFF. The CDR3, as DNA: TGTGCCAGCAGCCCCCGACTAGACAGTGAGCAGTTCTTC.

This sequence joins TRBV4-3 and TRBJ2-1; D may correspond to TRBD1 or TRBD2 (7 bases each). Germline CDR1 reads LGHNA; CDR2 reads YSLEER. The CDR3 totals 16 residues. Trimming took 0 bases from V and 5 from J, leaving 14 bases between them. CDR3 coding DNA: TGCGCCAGCAGCCAAGATCGGGGGGACAGCCACAATGAGCAGTTCTTC. It codes for CASSQDRGDSHNEQFF.

The V and J genes are TRBV27 and TRBJ2-7; 8 bases align to TRBD1. The CDR3 runs to 14 residues. The V and J ends lost 4 bases and 4 bases, in that order; junction bases with no gene match: 6. Germline V gene lookup returns CDR1 MNHEY and CDR2 SMNVEV (reference sequence). The chain's CDR3 is CASSYTGGMYEQYF. The CDR3 DNA reads as TGTGCCAGCAGTTACACAGGGGGTATGTACGAGCAGTACTTC.

The gene calls are TRBV23-1 and TRBJ1-2; D ambiguous. TRBV23-1 falls under the ORF class, with uncertain function. This CDR3 has 15 residues. V lost 0 bases to trimming and J lost 0 bases, with 8 bases between them. CDR3 DNA: TGCGCCAGCAGTCAATCTACAAAGGCTAACTATGGCTACACCTTC. Translated, it gives CASSQSTKANYGYTF.

The rearrangement uses TRBV9 and TRBJ1-5; D gene unclear. Trimming took off 10 bases at V and 4 bases at J, with 15 bases between the two ends. The CDR3 contains 13 residues. Germline V lookup: CDR1 SGDLS, CDR2 YYNGEE. CDR3 in DNA: TGTGCCGGGAGCCGGGGTCTAAATCAGCCCCAGCATTTT. It encodes CAGSRGLNQPQHF.

Details on this clonotype: Just one base apart from a much larger clone, this may be a read error. This rearrangement joins TRBV20-1 to TRBJ2-7, with TRBD1 matching 8 bases. The CDR3 runs to 13 residues. Per the germline V gene, CDR1 is DFQATT and CDR2 is SNEGSKA (reference sequence). V lost 5 bases to trimming and J lost 3 bases; unmatched junction nucleotides: 6. The CDR3 loop reads CSARAGGLYEQYF. CDR3 sequence (DNA): TGCAGTGCTCGGGCAGGGGGCCTCTACGAGCAGTACTTC.

This clonotype was recorded many times. The rearrangement links TRBV5-1 to TRBJ2-7; unclear D gene. Trimming took 0 bases from V and 3 from J, leaving 13 bases between them. From germline, CDR1 is SGHRS and CDR2 YFSETQ. The CDR3 has 15 amino acids. The CDR3 DNA reads as TGCGCCAGCAGCTTGGTACTCGGGCAGAGCTACGAGCAGTACTTC. Amino acids: CASSLVLGQSYEQYF.

This clonotype has a count of ten or more. The chain combines TRBV7-8 with TRBJ1-5, with D perhaps matching TRBD1 (5 bases). CDR3 length: 14 amino acids. With 2 bases removed from V and 3 bases from J, the gap between germline ends came to 8 bases. CDR1 and CDR2 (germline): SGHVS, FQNEAQ. The CDR3 DNA follows: TGTGCCAGCAGCTTAACACAGGACAATCAGCCCCAGCATTTT. Residues: CASSLTQDNQPQHF. Full variable domain (outside the CDR3, taken from reference TRBV7-8 and TRBJ1-5): GAGVSQSPRYKVAKRGQDVALRCDPISGHVSLFWYQQALGQGPEFLTYFQNEAQLDKSGLPSDRFFAERPEGSVSTLKIQRTQQEDSAVYLCASSLTQDNQPQHFGDGTRLSIL.

CDR3 coding DNA: TGTGCCAGCAGCTTAATGGGGGGGAACAATGAGCAGTTCTTC. This codes for CASSLMGGNNEQFF. This chain connects TRBV7-3 to TRBJ2-1; 7 bases fit TRBD2. CDR1 is SGHTA and CDR2 is FQGTGA in the germline V gene. This CDR3 is 14 amino acids long. V dropped 1 base and J dropped 5; count of bases not matched to a gene: 2.

This clonotype has ten or more counts. This chain uses TRBV20-1 with TRBJ2-7; D is perhaps TRBD2 (6 bases). The CDR3 loop spans 15 amino acids. V lost 0 bases and J lost 1, with 13 bases in between. Germline lookup yields CDR1 DFQATT and CDR2 SNEGSKA (reference sequence). The CDR3 region is CSARDLALASYEQYF. CDR3 bases: TGCAGTGCTAGAGATCTGGCGCTAGCGTCCTACGAGCAGTACTTC.

This chain uses TRBV5-1 with TRBJ2-2, with 7 bases matching TRBD2. V lost 4 bases and J lost 5; bases outside the gene matches: 11. This CDR3 spans 16 amino acids. The germline V gene encodes CDR1 SGHRS and CDR2 YFSETQ. CDR3 region: CASSLSSGRATGELFF. CDR3 DNA sequence: TGCGCCAGCAGCCTCTCAAGTGGGAGGGCGACCGGGGAGCTGTTTTTT.

This clonotype was detected only once. Being one base from a much bigger clone, this may be a read error. The chain combines TRBV4-3 with TRBJ2-2, with TRBD2 identical over 9 bases. The CDR3 consists of 18 residues. The V gene's germline CDR1 is LGHNA and CDR2 YSLEER. This CDR3 reads CTSSRIGGLARNTGELFF. CDR3 coding DNA: TGCACCAGCAGCCGAATAGGCGGACTAGCGAGGAACACCGGGGAGCTGTTTTTT.

This clonotype was recorded at least ten times. This sequence joins TRBV9 and TRBJ2-3, with TRBD2 matching 7 bases. Germline V gives CDR1 SGDLS, CDR2 YYNGEE. V was pared by 3 bases and J by 6 bases, with 10 bases of the junction left unmatched. The CDR3 is 15 amino acids. The CDR3 is CASSGTRHSLDTQYF. DNA for the CDR3: TGTGCCAGCAGCGGGACTAGACACAGTCTGGATACGCAGTATTTT. The full variable domain, its missing parts supplied by reference TRBV9 and TRBJ2-3, is DSGVTQTPKHLITATGQRVTLRCSPRSGDLSVYWYQQSLDQGLQFLIQYYNGEERAKGNILERFSAQQFPDLHSELNLSSLELGDSALYFCASSGTRHSLDTQYFGPGTRLTVL.

This clonotype was observed at least ten times. This chain uses TRBV20-1 with TRBJ1-4; D unclear. This CDR3 is 11 amino acids long. Germline V CDR1 and CDR2: DFQATT, SNEGSKA (reference sequence). With 2 bases removed from V and 8 bases from J, the gap between germline ends came to 6 bases. CDR3 DNA sequence: TGCAGTGCTAGACCTGGGGAAAAACTGTTTTTT. It specifies CSARPGEKLFF.

This clonotype appeared many times. The chain couples TRBV5-6 to TRBJ1-2; 7 positions match TRBD1. V lost 3 bases and J lost 7; bases outside the gene matches: 6. Germline V CDR1 and CDR2: SGHDT, YYEEEE. This CDR3 spans 13 amino acids. CDR3 loop: CASSSKDRLGYTF. The CDR3 coding sequence is TGTGCCAGCAGCTCAAAGGACAGGCTTGGCTACACCTTC.

This clonotype was observed many times. The chain uses TRBV7-9 and TRBJ2-7, with 9 nucleotides matching TRBD1. V dropped 3 bases and J dropped 2; count of bases not matched to a gene: 8. The CDR3 is 16 residues long. Germline V gives CDR1 SEHNR, CDR2 FQNEAQ (reference sequence). In DNA form, the CDR3 reads TGTGCCAGCAGCTTCCCACCTGGACAGGGGACCTACGAGCAGTACTTC. Its translation is CASSFPPGQGTYEQYF. Looking up the rest from reference TRBV7-9 and TRBJ2-7 gives the full variable domain: DTGVSQNPRHKITKRGQNVTFRCDPISEHNRLYWYRQTLGQGPEFLTYFQNEAQLEKSRLLSDRFSAERPKGSFSTLEIQRTEQGDSAMYLCASSFPPGQGTYEQYFGPGTRLTVT.

This clonotype was observed many times. The chain is built from TRBV6-5 and TRBJ2-1; maybe TRBD2 (5 bases). The CDR3 totals 15 residues. Looked up from germline, CDR1 is MNHEY and CDR2 is SVGAGI. V lost 0 bases, J lost 0 bases, and 6 bases lay in between. Here the CDR3 reads CASSYSGSSYNEQFF. The CDR3 DNA is TGTGCCAGCAGTTACTCAGGGAGCTCCTACAATGAGCAGTTCTTC.

This clonotype was seen a handful of times. This sequence may be a read error, since a much larger clone differs from it by one base. The gene calls are TRBV2 and TRBJ2-7; the D is unclear. The CDR3 spans 16 residues. Germline CDR1 and CDR2: SNHLY and FYNNEI. The CDR3 bases are TGTGCCAGCAGTGATGCATGGCAGCAGACCTCCTGCGAGCAGTACTTC. This encodes CASSDAWQQTSCEQYF.

As regards this clonotype: A read error may explain this, as a much larger clone is one base away. V and J are TRBV14 and TRBJ2-5, with D possibly called TRBD1 or TRBD2 (6 bases each). The V gene's germline CDR1 is SGHDN and CDR2 FVKESK. The CDR3 is 16 residues long. DNA of the CDR3: TGTGCCAGCAGCCAAGGGGGGGCGGCCCTGCAAGGGACCCAGTACTTC. Protein product: CASSQGGAALQGTQYF.

This clonotype was counted a few times. Since a much larger clone is just one base distant, this may be a read error. The chain carries TRBV7-9 and TRBJ2-5, with D perhaps matching TRBD2 (6 bases). The CDR3 runs 14 residues. Germline-derived CDR1 and CDR2 are SEHNR and FQNEAQ (reference sequence). V was cut by 5 bases and J by 3 bases, with 13 bases left in between. The CDR3 DNA reads as TGTGCCAGCAGCCCACAGTGGGGGGAAGAGACCCAGTACTTC. Encoded protein: CASSPQWGEETQYF.

This clonotype was seen many times. The chain has TRBV7-2 and TRBJ2-3; possible D gene TRBD2, 5 bases. Germline V gene data show CDR1 as SGHTA and CDR2 as FQGNSA. This CDR3 region has 17 residues. Trimming stripped 5 bases from V and 2 bases from J, with 20 bases between. CDR3 in DNA: TGTGCCAGCAGCCCAAACCCCCGGGGTTGGGACACAGATACGCAGTATTTT. Translation gives CASSPNPRGWDTDTQYF.

A note on this clonotype: A much larger clone differs by one base, so this may be a read error. The chain is built from TRBV7-7 and TRBJ2-3; the D is unclear. Germline-derived CDR1 and CDR2 are SSHAT and FNYEAQ (reference sequence). This CDR3 is 13 amino acids long. The CDR3 sequence: CASIPSRTDTQYF. As DNA, the CDR3 is TGTGCTAGCATCCCCAGCCGCACAGATACGCAGTATTTT.